Reported below is one T cell receptor beta chain. This sample was included in a study of blood T cell repertoires in COVID-19. Study as a whole: PBMCs, B-cell-depleted T cells, or T cells provided the cDNA or gDNA that made up the material.

Using immunoSEQ multiplex PCR, the repertoire was profiled, and TCRdb retains in-frame clones only, with some absent. Of about 320,000 clones in the sample, 87% were seen once. Germline CDR1 SNHLY, CDR2 FYNNEI. The CDR3 sequence is 14 residues long. The ends were cut back, 1 base at V and 7 bases at J, with 13 bases in the middle. The TCR was taken from a woman in her 30s who had recovered from COVID-19. Sequencing used PBMCs or T cells enriched from blood (not recorded which). The chain uses TRBV2 and TRBJ1-1; D might be TRBD1 (6 bases). CDR3 in amino acids: CASSEGDPGVEAFF. The CDR3 DNA reads TGTGCCAGCAGTGAAGGGGACCCAGGGGTTGAAGCTTTCTTT.